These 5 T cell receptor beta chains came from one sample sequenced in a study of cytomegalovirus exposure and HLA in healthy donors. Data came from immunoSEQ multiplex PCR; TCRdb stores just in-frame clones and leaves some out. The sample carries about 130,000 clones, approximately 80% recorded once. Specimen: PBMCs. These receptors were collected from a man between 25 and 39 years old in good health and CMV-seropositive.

CDR3 in amino acids: CASSQGGGGRDGYTF. CDR3 coding DNA: TGTGCCAGCAGCCAAGGTGGCGGAGGGAGGGATGGCTACACCTTC. The genes are TRBV4-2 and TRBJ1-2, with D unresolved. Trimming pared 1 base from V and 6 bases from J, leaving 15 bases between. The CDR3 length is 15 residues. The V gene's germline CDR1 is LGHNA and CDR2 YNFKEQ.

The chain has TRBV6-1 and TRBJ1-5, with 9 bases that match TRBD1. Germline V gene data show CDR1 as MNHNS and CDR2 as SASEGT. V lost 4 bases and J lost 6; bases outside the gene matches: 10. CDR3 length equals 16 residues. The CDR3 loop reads CASSAHLGQGSQPQHF. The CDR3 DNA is TGTGCCAGCAGTGCTCATCTCGGACAGGGGAGTCAGCCCCAGCATTTT.

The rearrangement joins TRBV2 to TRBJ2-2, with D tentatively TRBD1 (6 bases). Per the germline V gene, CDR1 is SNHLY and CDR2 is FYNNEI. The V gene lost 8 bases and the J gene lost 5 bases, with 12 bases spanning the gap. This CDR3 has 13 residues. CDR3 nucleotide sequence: TGTGCCAGCCGCCCAGGGGAGACCGGGGAGCTGTTTTTT. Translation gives CASRPGETGELFF. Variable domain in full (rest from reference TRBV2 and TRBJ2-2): EPEVTQTPSHQVTQMGQEVILRCVPISNHLYFYWYRQILGQKVEFLVSFYNNEISEKSEIFDDQFSVERPDGSNFTLKIRSTKLEDSAMYFCASRPGETGELFFGEGSRLTVL.

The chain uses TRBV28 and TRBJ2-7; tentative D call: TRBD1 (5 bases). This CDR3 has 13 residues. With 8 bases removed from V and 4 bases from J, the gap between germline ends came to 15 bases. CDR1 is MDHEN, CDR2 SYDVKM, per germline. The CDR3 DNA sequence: TGTGCCAGCGGGGCCCCCTCAGGTTACGAGCAGTACTTC. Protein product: CASGAPSGYEQYF.

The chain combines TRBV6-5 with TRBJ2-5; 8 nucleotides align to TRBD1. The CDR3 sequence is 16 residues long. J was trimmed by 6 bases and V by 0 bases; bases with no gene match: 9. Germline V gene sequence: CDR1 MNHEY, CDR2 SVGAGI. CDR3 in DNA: TGTGCCAGCAGTTACTCCCGGGGCAGGGGGCAGAAGACCCAGTACTTC. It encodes CASSYSRGRGQKTQYF.